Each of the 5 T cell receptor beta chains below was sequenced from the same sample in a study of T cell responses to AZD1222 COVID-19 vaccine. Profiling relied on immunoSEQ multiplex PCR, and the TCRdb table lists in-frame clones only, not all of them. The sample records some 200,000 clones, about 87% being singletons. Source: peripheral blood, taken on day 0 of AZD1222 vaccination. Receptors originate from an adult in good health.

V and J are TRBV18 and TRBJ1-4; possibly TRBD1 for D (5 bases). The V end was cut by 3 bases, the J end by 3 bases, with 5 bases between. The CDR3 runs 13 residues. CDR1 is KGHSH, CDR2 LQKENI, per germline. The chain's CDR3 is CASSPGANEKLFF. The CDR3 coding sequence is TGTGCCAGCTCACCGGGGGCTAATGAAAAACTGTTTTTT.

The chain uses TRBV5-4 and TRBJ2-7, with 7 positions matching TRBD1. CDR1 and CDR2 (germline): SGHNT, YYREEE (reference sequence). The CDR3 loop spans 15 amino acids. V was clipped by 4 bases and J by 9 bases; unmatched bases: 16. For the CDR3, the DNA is TGTGCCAGCAGCAATGATTACCGGGACAGCAAGGTGCAGTACTTC. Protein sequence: CASSNDYRDSKVQYF.

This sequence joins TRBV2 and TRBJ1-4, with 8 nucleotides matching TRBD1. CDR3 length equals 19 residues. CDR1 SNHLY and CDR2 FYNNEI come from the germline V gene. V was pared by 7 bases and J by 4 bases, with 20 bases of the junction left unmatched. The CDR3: CASTPRRTGMGKDNEKLFF. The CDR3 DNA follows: TGTGCCAGCACACCGAGGCGGACAGGGATGGGCAAGGATAATGAAAAACTGTTTTTT.

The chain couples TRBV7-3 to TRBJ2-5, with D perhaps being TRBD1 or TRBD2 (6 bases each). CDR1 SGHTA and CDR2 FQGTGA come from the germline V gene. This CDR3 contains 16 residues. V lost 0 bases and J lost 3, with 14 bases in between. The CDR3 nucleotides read TGTGCCAGCAGCTTAACGGGGGCGGGGACGAAAGAGACCCAGTACTTC. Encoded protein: CASSLTGAGTKETQYF.

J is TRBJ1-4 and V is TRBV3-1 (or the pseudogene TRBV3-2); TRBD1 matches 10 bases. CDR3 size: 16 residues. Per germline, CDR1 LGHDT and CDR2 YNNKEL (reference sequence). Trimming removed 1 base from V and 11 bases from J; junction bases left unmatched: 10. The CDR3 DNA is TGTGCCAGCAGCCAAGGCCCGGGACAGGGGCTTAGGAAACTGTTTTTT. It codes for CASSQGPGQGLRKLFF.